These T cell receptor beta chains were read from a single sample in a study of blood T cell repertoires in COVID-19. This table comes from immunoSEQ multiplex PCR, and its TCRdb copy is limited to in-frame clones, with some not included. The repertoire holds over 150,000 clones, about 86% seen once, with around an eighth in the top ten. Sequencing was performed on peripheral blood. All receptors derive from a woman in her 70s with COVID-19, enrolled during active disease. CDR3s leave out the opening cysteine and the closing phenylalanine or tryptophan. D genes are given only for firm matches. Clone size is stated in some rows and not others, as once, few, many or a class when expanded.

. | TRBV28 | TRBD1 | ASSRTGVGYT
. | TRBV5-6 | . | ASSGPGHFTYEQY
. | TRBV15 | TRBD1 | ATSSRGRDTQY
. | TRBV29-1 | TRBD2 | SVRLAGNHEQY
. | TRBV18 | TRBD1 | ASSPCQTGSPHTDTQY
. | TRBV18 | TRBD1 | ASSSLRGTGDYEQY
. | TRBV29-1 | . | SVEEAWGRVEIEQF
. | TRBV19 | . | ASSIAGLSTDTQY
. | TRBV19 | . | ASSIAVAGEQY
. | TRBV28 | . | ASSSPNYRGAF
. | TRBV3-1/TRBV3-2 | . | ASSQDYGVNEKLF
few | TRBV10-3 | TRBD2 | AIGSGGTDTQY
. | TRBV11-1 | TRBD1 | ASSGQGYEQY
. | TRBV6-5 | TRBD1 | ASRPGGGKETQY
once | TRBV5-4 | TRBD1 | ASRAGGEDKNIQY
once | TRBV7-8 | TRBD1 | ASSHDGRGNQPQH
. | TRBV6-2/TRBV6-3 | . | ASSSEGENYGYT
. | TRBV29-1 | . | SVPNGVAGELF
. | TRBV15 | TRBD1 | ATSRSPPGQATGGNQPQH
few | TRBV4-1 | TRBD1 | ASSRVYRDRYTDEQF
few | TRBV5-6 | TRBD1 | ASRSGTGLEAF
. | TRBV21-1 | . | ASSKDAGLDTGELF
. | TRBV6-5 | TRBD1 | ASSLDRGGYT
once | TRBV10-1 | . | ASSEWRETEAF
. | TRBV10-3 | TRBD1 | AITPGGYGYT
. | TRBV6-2/TRBV6-3 | . | ASSEDSTSSYNEQF
. | TRBV29-1 | TRBD1 | SIRKDRGNEQF
. | TRBV27 | TRBD1 | ASSFGQGAGGYT
. | TRBV1 | . | TSSLRRLMRSPLH
. | TRBV6-6 | TRBD1 | ASFDRDYGYT
once | TRBV2 | TRBD1 | ASSADRAYYNEQF
. | TRBV28 | TRBD1 | ASGQGGREKLF
. | TRBV5-4 | TRBD1 | ASRTTGSGGNIQY
. | TRBV30 | TRBD1 | ACRQGQKLF
. | TRBV10-3 | . | AISESQGGEAF
. | TRBV27 | TRBD2 | ASSLGSLAEYNEQF
. | TRBV28 | . | ASSPRTYSQPQH
. | TRBV9 | TRBD2 | ASTPSGTSGTDTQY
. | TRBV1 | . | TSSQRCHRGNSPLH
few | TRBV29-1 | . | SASRGFSSPLH
. | TRBV5-1 | . | ASSRVFGTGELF
. | TRBV29-1 | . | SGDPYRESYEQY
many | TRBV6-4 | . | ASSDFRGQGSSGNTIY
. | TRBV3-1/TRBV3-2 | . | ASSLDPLGYEQY
. | TRBV7-2 | . | ASSLWGGRNQPQH
. | TRBV30 | . | AWSVLAGEGPGELF